These T cell receptor beta chains were read from a single sample in a study of cytomegalovirus exposure and HLA in healthy donors. Profiling relied on immunoSEQ multiplex PCR, and the TCRdb table lists in-frame clones only, not all of them. The repertoire consists of about 120,000 clones, with 83% occurring once and the leading ten covering around 20%. The specimen sequenced was PBMCs. These receptor sequences come from a man younger than 30 in good health and CMV-seropositive. The conserved cysteine and the conserved F or W are not part of the CDR3 here. The order of the fields is V gene, D gene, J gene, CDR3 protein. A D gene is named only where the DNA matches it firmly.

V: TRBV6-1
D: NA
J: TRBJ2-7
CDR3: ASSGGGEQY

V: TRBV7-3
D: TRBD1
J: TRBJ1-2
CDR3: ASSPQGVGGYT

V: TRBV28
D: TRBD1
J: TRBJ1-2
CDR3: ASSSTGTGTNYGYT

V: TRBV10-1
D: TRBD2
J: TRBJ2-3
CDR3: ASSERTSGGSADTQY

V: TRBV11-2
D: NA
J: TRBJ2-3
CDR3: ASSLVVWAGTDTQY

V: TRBV2
D: TRBD2
J: TRBJ2-2
CDR3: ASSGRTSGFTGELF

V: TRBV4-1
D: TRBD1
J: TRBJ2-7
CDR3: ASSLRQGNEQY

V: TRBV6-1
D: TRBD2
J: TRBJ2-1
CDR3: ASSDGLAGAGPYNEQF

V: TRBV7-6
D: NA
J: TRBJ2-1
CDR3: ASSFSAAGLYNEQF

V: TRBV2
D: NA
J: TRBJ2-7
CDR3: ASSEGVGYEQY